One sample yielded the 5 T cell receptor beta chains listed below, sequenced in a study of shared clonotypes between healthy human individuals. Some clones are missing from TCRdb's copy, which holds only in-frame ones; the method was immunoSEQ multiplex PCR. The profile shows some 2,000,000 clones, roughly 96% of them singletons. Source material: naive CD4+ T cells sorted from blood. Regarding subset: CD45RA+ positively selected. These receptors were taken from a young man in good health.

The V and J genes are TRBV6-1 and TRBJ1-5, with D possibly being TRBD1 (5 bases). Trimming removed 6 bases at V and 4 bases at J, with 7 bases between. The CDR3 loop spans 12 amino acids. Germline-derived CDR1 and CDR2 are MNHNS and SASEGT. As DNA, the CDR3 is TGTGCCAGCAGGTCAGGGAATCAGCCCCAGCATTTT. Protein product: CASRSGNQPQHF.

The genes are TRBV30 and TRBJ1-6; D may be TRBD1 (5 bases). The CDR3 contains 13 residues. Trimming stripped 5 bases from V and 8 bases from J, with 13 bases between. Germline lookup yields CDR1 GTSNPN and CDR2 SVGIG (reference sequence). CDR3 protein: CAWQGVPDSPLHF. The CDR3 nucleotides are TGTGCCTGGCAGGGCGTACCGGATTCACCCCTCCACTTT.

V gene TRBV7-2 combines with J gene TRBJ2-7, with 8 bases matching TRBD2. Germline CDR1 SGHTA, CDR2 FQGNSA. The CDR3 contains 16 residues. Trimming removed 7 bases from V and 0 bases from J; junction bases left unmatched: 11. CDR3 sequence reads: CASKPQLLAASYEQYF. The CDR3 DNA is TGTGCCAGCAAACCTCAACTACTAGCGGCCTCCTACGAGCAGTACTTC.

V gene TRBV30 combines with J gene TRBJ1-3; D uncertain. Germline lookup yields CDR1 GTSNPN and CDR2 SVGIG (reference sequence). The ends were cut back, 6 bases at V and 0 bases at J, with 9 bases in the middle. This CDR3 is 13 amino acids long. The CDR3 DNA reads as TGTGCCTGTCAACTGGGCTCTGGAAACACCATATATTTT. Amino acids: CACQLGSGNTIYF.

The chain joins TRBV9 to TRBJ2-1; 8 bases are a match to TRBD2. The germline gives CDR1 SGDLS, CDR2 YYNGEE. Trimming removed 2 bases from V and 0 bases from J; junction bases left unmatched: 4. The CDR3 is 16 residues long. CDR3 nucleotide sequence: TGTGCCAGCAGCGTTAAAGCGGGAGCCTCCTACAATGAGCAGTTCTTC. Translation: CASSVKAGASYNEQFF.